These T cell receptor beta chains were read from a single sample in a study of response to subunit inactivated influenza vaccine. Using its own MiXCR run on the RT-PCR reads, TCRdb lists one record per CDR3 protein. The data contain approximately 500,000 distinct CDR3 sequences, around 15% of them singletons. The material was PBMCs from blood, obtained roughly 12 days after vaccination. The receptors shown here come from a man aged 50-60 years who received an inactivated influenza vaccine. Each CDR3 is given with its conserved first and last residue. The D gene is left open where the match is weak. Clone size is given for some rows only: seen once, a few or many times, or a class if the clone is expanded.

d_call: TRBD2
clone_size: many
v_call: TRBV5-1
j_call: TRBJ2-1
cdr3_nt: TGCGCCAGCAGACCTACTAGCGGGGGGCGGGATGAGCAGTTCTTC
cdr3_aa: CASRPTSGGRDEQFF

d_call: -
clone_size: once
v_call: TRBV7-2
j_call: TRBJ2-7
cdr3_nt: TGTGCCAGCAGCTTAGTACACAGCTCCTACGAGCAGTACTTC
cdr3_aa: CASSLVHSSYEQYF

d_call: -
clone_size: few
v_call: TRBV6-2/TRBV6-3
j_call: TRBJ2-1
cdr3_nt: TGTGCCAGCAGTTACTTTGGAACAGGGAACAATGAGCAGTTCTTC
cdr3_aa: CASSYFGTGNNEQFF

d_call: -
clone_size: -
v_call: TRBV6-2/TRBV6-3
j_call: TRBJ1-1
cdr3_nt: TGTGCCAGCACGGAGGGGTACACTGAAGCTTTCTTT
cdr3_aa: CASTEGYTEAFF

d_call: -
clone_size: few
v_call: TRBV20-1
j_call: TRBJ2-1
cdr3_nt: TGCAGTGCTAGTAGCTCGGGGGCAGAGAGATACAATGAGCAGTTCTTC
cdr3_aa: CSASSSGAERYNEQFF

d_call: -
clone_size: many
v_call: TRBV7-9
j_call: TRBJ1-1
cdr3_nt: TGTGCCAGCAGTTTCGGCACTGAAGCTTTCTTT
cdr3_aa: CASSFGTEAFF

d_call: -
clone_size: -
v_call: TRBV7-9
j_call: TRBJ2-5
cdr3_nt: TGTGCCAGCAGCTCCCCGTTGGGGTTCGAGACCCAGTACTTC
cdr3_aa: CASSSPLGFETQYF

d_call: TRBD2
clone_size: few
v_call: TRBV5-1
j_call: TRBJ2-3
cdr3_nt: TGCGCCAGCAGCTTGGGGTCTTTCGGGGGGGGCGCAGATACGCAGTATTTT
cdr3_aa: CASSLGSFGGGADTQYF

d_call: -
clone_size: few
v_call: TRBV4-1
j_call: TRBJ2-7
cdr3_nt: TGCGCCAGCAGCCAAGATCGGGGTGGGTACGAGCAGTACTTC
cdr3_aa: CASSQDRGGYEQYF

d_call: -
clone_size: few
v_call: TRBV4-2
j_call: TRBJ2-1
cdr3_nt: TGTGCCAGCAGCCAGGTAGCGGAGATCTACAATGAGCAGTTCTTC
cdr3_aa: CASSQVAEIYNEQFF

d_call: -
clone_size: -
v_call: TRBV5-5
j_call: TRBJ1-1
cdr3_nt: TGTGCCAGCAGCCCTATGGCAGCTACGGGCACTGAAGCTTTCTTT
cdr3_aa: CASSPMAATGTEAFF

d_call: TRBD2
clone_size: few
v_call: TRBV10-3
j_call: TRBJ2-1
cdr3_nt: TGTGCCATTCGGGAGGGCCCCAATGAGCAGTTCTTC
cdr3_aa: CAIREGPNEQFF

d_call: -
clone_size: -
v_call: TRBV12-3/TRBV12-4
j_call: TRBJ1-3
cdr3_nt: TGTGCAAGCAGTTTATCCCTTTTGGACTCTGGAAACACCATATATTTT
cdr3_aa: CASSLSLLDSGNTIYF

d_call: -
clone_size: -
v_call: TRBV6-1
j_call: TRBJ1-5
cdr3_nt: TGTGCCAGCAGTCCTCTAGCACAGGTCTCCAATCAGCCCCAGCATTTT
cdr3_aa: CASSPLAQVSNQPQHF

d_call: -
clone_size: few
v_call: TRBV12-3/TRBV12-4
j_call: TRBJ2-3
cdr3_nt: TGTGCCAGCAGTTTCGGGGTCGGAGGTTCAGATACGCAGTATTTT
cdr3_aa: CASSFGVGGSDTQYF

d_call: -
clone_size: many
v_call: TRBV29-1
j_call: TRBJ2-2
cdr3_nt: TGCAGCGTCGCTCGGACGGTAGCCGGGGAGCTGTTTTTT
cdr3_aa: CSVARTVAGELFF

d_call: -
clone_size: -
v_call: TRBV11-3
j_call: TRBJ2-7
cdr3_nt: TGTGCCAGCAGCTTAGATCCGGCTAGTCCCGAGCAGTACTTC
cdr3_aa: CASSLDPASPEQYF

d_call: -
clone_size: -
v_call: TRBV12-3/TRBV12-4
j_call: TRBJ2-1
cdr3_nt: TGTGCCAGCAGTTTAGACTTGGGACTGACATACGGCAATGAGCAGTTCTTC
cdr3_aa: CASSLDLGLTYGNEQFF

d_call: TRBD2
clone_size: -
v_call: TRBV3-1
j_call: TRBJ2-1
cdr3_nt: TGTGCCAGCAGCCAGACTAGCGGGGGGATGAATGAGCAGTTCTTC
cdr3_aa: CASSQTSGGMNEQFF

d_call: -
clone_size: many
v_call: TRBV6-2/TRBV6-3
j_call: TRBJ2-5
cdr3_nt: TGTGCCAGCATTTTCGGGGAGGATCAAGAGACCCAGTACTTC
cdr3_aa: CASIFGEDQETQYF

d_call: -
clone_size: -
v_call: TRBV15
j_call: TRBJ1-5
cdr3_nt: TGTGCCACCAGCAGAGTGGTGGAGGGCAATCAGCCCCAGCATTTT
cdr3_aa: CATSRVVEGNQPQHF

d_call: -
clone_size: -
v_call: TRBV7-2
j_call: TRBJ2-3
cdr3_nt: TGTGCCAGCAGCCGTCGGCAGAATACGCAGTATTTT
cdr3_aa: CASSRRQNTQYF

d_call: TRBD1
clone_size: few
v_call: TRBV5-1
j_call: TRBJ1-5
cdr3_nt: TGCGCCAGCAGCTTGGAGGGGGCTAACAATCAGCCCCAGCATTTT
cdr3_aa: CASSLEGANNQPQHF

d_call: -
clone_size: many
v_call: TRBV5-1
j_call: TRBJ2-2
cdr3_nt: TGCGCCAGCAGCTTAACAGTAGCGAACACCGGGGAGCTGTTTTTT
cdr3_aa: CASSLTVANTGELFF

d_call: -
clone_size: many
v_call: TRBV29-1
j_call: TRBJ2-1
cdr3_nt: TGCAGCGTTGAATTAAGGGGCGGTCAATCTTACTCCTACAATGAGCAGTTCTTC
cdr3_aa: CSVELRGGQSYSYNEQFF

d_call: TRBD1
clone_size: few
v_call: TRBV20-1
j_call: TRBJ2-7
cdr3_nt: TGCAGTGCTAGAGATCCGGGACAGGGGGCCTACGAGCAGTACTTC
cdr3_aa: CSARDPGQGAYEQYF

d_call: TRBD1
clone_size: many
v_call: TRBV7-3
j_call: TRBJ2-3
cdr3_nt: TGTGCCAGCAGCTTATCCGGGACAGCCACAGATACGCAGTATTTT
cdr3_aa: CASSLSGTATDTQYF

d_call: -
clone_size: few
v_call: TRBV12-3/TRBV12-4
j_call: TRBJ2-7
cdr3_nt: TGTGCCAGCAGTAGATCGACAAACCTCTACGAGCAGTACTTC
cdr3_aa: CASSRSTNLYEQYF

d_call: -
clone_size: once
v_call: TRBV10-3
j_call: TRBJ2-1
cdr3_nt: TGTGCCATCAGTCGGTCTAATGAGCAGTTCTTC
cdr3_aa: CAISRSNEQFF

d_call: -
clone_size: -
v_call: TRBV6-2/TRBV6-3
j_call: TRBJ2-1
cdr3_nt: TGTGCCAGCAGTTACGTACCTACCTACAATGAGCAGTTCTTC
cdr3_aa: CASSYVPTYNEQFF

d_call: TRBD2
clone_size: -
v_call: TRBV6-1
j_call: TRBJ2-1
cdr3_nt: TGTGCCAGCAACAGACTAGCGGGAGGTTACAATGAGCAGTTCTTC
cdr3_aa: CASNRLAGGYNEQFF

d_call: TRBD2
clone_size: few
v_call: TRBV18
j_call: TRBJ2-5
cdr3_nt: TGTGCCAGCTCGGGGACTAGCTCAGAGACCCAGTACTTC
cdr3_aa: CASSGTSSETQYF

d_call: TRBD1
clone_size: -
v_call: TRBV4-3
j_call: TRBJ1-2
cdr3_nt: TGCGCCAGCAGCCAGAAGCCGGGACAGGGGGCAAGCTATGGCTACACCTTC
cdr3_aa: CASSQKPGQGASYGYTF

d_call: TRBD1
clone_size: -
v_call: TRBV11-2
j_call: TRBJ2-7
cdr3_nt: TGTGCCAGCAGCTTAGTACAGGGGGTAGAGCAGTACTTC
cdr3_aa: CASSLVQGVEQYF

d_call: TRBD1
clone_size: -
v_call: TRBV20-1
j_call: TRBJ1-4
cdr3_nt: TGCAGTGCTATCCAGGGGGCGGGTGAAAAACTGTTTTTT
cdr3_aa: CSAIQGAGEKLFF

d_call: TRBD1
clone_size: few
v_call: TRBV28
j_call: TRBJ1-5
cdr3_nt: TGTGCCAGCAGTACCCACCCTCCAGGGGGGAATCAGCCCCAGCATTTT
cdr3_aa: CASSTHPPGGNQPQHF

d_call: TRBD1
clone_size: few
v_call: TRBV20-1
j_call: TRBJ1-5
cdr3_nt: TGCAGTGCTTTATGGGGACAGCCCAATCAGCCCCAGCATTTT
cdr3_aa: CSALWGQPNQPQHF

d_call: -
clone_size: -
v_call: TRBV20-1
j_call: TRBJ2-2
cdr3_nt: TGCAGTGCTAGAGAGACAGAGATCCGTGGGGAGCTGTTTTTT
cdr3_aa: CSARETEIRGELFF

d_call: TRBD2
clone_size: -
v_call: TRBV4-3
j_call: TRBJ2-7
cdr3_nt: TGCGCCAGCAGCCAAGGAGTTTTAGCGGGAGGTTTTATGTACGAGCAGTACTTC
cdr3_aa: CASSQGVLAGGFMYEQYF

d_call: -
clone_size: few
v_call: TRBV2
j_call: TRBJ1-6
cdr3_nt: TGTGCCAGCATGGCCGTGAGCTCCTATAATTCACCCCTCCACTTT
cdr3_aa: CASMAVSSYNSPLHF

d_call: -
clone_size: -
v_call: TRBV5-1
j_call: TRBJ1-6
cdr3_nt: TGCGCCAGCAGCTCGGACTGGAGCTCCTATAATTCACCCCTCCACTTT
cdr3_aa: CASSSDWSSYNSPLHF